The T cell receptor beta chain under discussion was sequenced for a study of shared clonotypes between healthy human individuals. The germline V gene encodes CDR1 MDHEN and CDR2 SYDVKM. V lost 6 bases to trimming and J lost 6 bases, with 12 bases between them. The CDR3 is 13 amino acids. Generated by immunoSEQ multiplex PCR, the TCRdb table keeps only in-frame clones and is missing some. The sample consists of millions of clones, over 85% of them appearing once. This clone is a singleton in its sample. Sequencing was performed on naive CD4+ T cells from PBMCs. Subset noted: CD45RA+ positively selected. The chain links TRBV28 to TRBJ1-5; D is unclear. The sequence was obtained from a man between 18 and 29 years old in good health. Some clones in this sample may be carry-over from other donors' samples. The CDR3, as DNA: TGTGCCAGCAGCTCGGGTGTCCGTCAGCCCCAGCATTTT. As protein: CASSSGVRQPQHF.